This T cell receptor beta chain was recovered during a study of T cells in Graves' hyperthyroidism and ophthalmopathy. Broader study findings: Blood held most thyroid clonotypes expanded above 0.001 frequency.

CDR3 length: 15 amino acids. V was pared by 3 bases and J by 2 bases, with 6 bases of the junction left unmatched. Germline V gene sequence: CDR1 SGHTA, CDR2 FQGNSA. Patients with uncontrolled infections, other autoimmune diseases, pregnancy or lactation were excluded. What was amplified from RNA transcripts were TCR beta CDR3 regions. Using the HTBI primer set, a first-round RT-PCR was run on the TCR CDR3. Using its own MiXCR run on the multiplex PCR reads, TCRdb lists one record per CDR3 protein. The table lists roughly 740,000 distinct CDR3 sequences, approximately 16% of them singletons, with under 8.5% in the top ten. At least ten counts were recorded for this clonotype. Its antigen is still unknown.

The clonotype was recovered from a man aged 18 to 35 with Graves' hyperthyroidism. The V gene is TRBV7-2, the J gene TRBJ2-7, with 8 bases matching TRBD1. Sequencing was carried out using blood. The CDR3 DNA sequence: TGTGCCAGCAGCTTCGCCCCGACAGGGGCCTACGAGCAGTACTTC. Protein sequence: CASSFAPTGAYEQYF.